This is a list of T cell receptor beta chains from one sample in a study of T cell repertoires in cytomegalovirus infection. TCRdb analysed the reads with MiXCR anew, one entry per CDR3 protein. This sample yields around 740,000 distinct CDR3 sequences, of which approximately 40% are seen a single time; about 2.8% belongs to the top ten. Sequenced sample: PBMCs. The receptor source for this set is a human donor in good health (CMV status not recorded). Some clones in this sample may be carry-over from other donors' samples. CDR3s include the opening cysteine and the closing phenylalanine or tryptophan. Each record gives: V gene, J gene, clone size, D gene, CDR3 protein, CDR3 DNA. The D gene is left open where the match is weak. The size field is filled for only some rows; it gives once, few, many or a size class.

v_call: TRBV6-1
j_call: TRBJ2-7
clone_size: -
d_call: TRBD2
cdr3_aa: CASSEGKRLRGDEQYF
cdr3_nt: TGTGCCAGCAGTGAAGGGAAGAGGCTTCGGGGGGACGAGCAGTACTTC

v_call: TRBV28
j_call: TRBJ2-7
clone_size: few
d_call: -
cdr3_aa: CASSLGGVREQYF
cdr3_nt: TGTGCCAGCAGTTTAGGGGGAGTGAGAGAGCAGTACTTC

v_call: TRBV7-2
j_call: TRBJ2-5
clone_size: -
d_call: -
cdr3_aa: CASSSVNRAVGETQYF
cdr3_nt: TGTGCCAGCAGCTCGGTGAACAGGGCGGTGGGCGAGACCCAGTACTTC

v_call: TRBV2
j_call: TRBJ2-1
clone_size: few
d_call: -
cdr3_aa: CAISWVSGQNNEQFF
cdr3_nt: TGTGCCATCAGCTGGGTCTCAGGACAGAACAATGAGCAGTTCTTC

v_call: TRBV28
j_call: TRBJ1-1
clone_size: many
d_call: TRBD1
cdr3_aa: CASRETGGSPLEAFF
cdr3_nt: TGTGCCAGCAGGGAAACAGGGGGCTCCCCCCTCGAAGCTTTCTTT

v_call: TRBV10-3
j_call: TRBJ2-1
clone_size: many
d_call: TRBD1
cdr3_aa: CAIRGYGTGDQKGNEQFF
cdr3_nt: TGTGCCATCAGAGGATACGGGACAGGGGATCAGAAAGGCAATGAGCAGTTCTTC

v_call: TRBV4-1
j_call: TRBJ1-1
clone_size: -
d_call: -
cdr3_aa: CASSQDVTWTDPEAFF
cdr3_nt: TGCGCCAGCAGCCAAGATGTTACATGGACAGACCCCGAAGCTTTCTTT

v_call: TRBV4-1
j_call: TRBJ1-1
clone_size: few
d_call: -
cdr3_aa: CASSQVLDSHTEAFF
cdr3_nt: TGCGCCAGCAGCCAAGTCTTGGACAGCCACACTGAAGCTTTCTTT

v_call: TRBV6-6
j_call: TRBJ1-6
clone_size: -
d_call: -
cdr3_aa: CASSSRPQGGSPLHF
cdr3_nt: TGTGCCAGCAGTTCACGCCCCCAGGGCGGTTCACCCCTCCACTTT

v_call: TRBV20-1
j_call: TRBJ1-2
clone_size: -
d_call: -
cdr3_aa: CSARDSFRIYGYTF
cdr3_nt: TGCAGTGCTAGGGATTCGTTTCGGATCTATGGCTACACCTTC

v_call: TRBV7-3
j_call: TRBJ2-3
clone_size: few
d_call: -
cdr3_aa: CASSSPDNRGSDTQYF
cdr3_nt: TGTGCCAGCAGCTCCCCGGACAACCGTGGGTCAGATACGCAGTATTTT

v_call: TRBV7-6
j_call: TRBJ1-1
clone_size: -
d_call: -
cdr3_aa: CASSPQVAEAFF
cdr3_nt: TGTGCCAGCAGCCCTCAAGTGGCTGAAGCTTTCTTT

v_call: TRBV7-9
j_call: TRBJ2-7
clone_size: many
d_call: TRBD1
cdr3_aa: CASSLAGGPHYEQYF
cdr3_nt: TGTGCCAGCAGCTTAGCAGGGGGCCCGCACTACGAGCAGTACTTC

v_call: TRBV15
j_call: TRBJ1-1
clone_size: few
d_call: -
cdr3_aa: CATSRDRWDPEAFF
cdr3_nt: TGTGCCACCAGCAGAGATAGGTGGGACCCTGAAGCTTTCTTT

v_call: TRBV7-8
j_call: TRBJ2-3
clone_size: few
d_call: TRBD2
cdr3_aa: CASSTNLAGGVDTQYF
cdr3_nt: TGTGCCAGCAGCACTAACCTAGCGGGGGGGGTGGATACGCAGTATTTT

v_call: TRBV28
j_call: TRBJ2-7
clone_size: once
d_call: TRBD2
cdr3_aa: CASSQVGAGGNEQYF
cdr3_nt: TGTGCCAGCAGCCAGGTGGGGGCGGGAGGAAACGAGCAGTACTTC

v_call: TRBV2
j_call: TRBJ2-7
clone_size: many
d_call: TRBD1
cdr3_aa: CASSAGTGWNEQYF
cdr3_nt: TGTGCCAGCAGCGCCGGGACAGGGTGGAACGAGCAGTACTTC

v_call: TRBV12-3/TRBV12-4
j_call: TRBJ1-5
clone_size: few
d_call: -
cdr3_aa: CANNRLGQLDSNQPQHF
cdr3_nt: TGTGCCAACAACCGCCTCGGACAGCTCGATAGCAATCAGCCCCAGCATTTT

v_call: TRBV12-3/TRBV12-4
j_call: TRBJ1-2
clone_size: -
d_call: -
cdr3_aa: CASTGRLRTGYGYTF
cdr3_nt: TGTGCCAGCACCGGTCGACTGCGAACGGGCTATGGCTACACCTTC

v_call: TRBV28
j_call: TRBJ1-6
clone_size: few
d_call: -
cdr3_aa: CASRGSGAPPLHF
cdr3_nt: TGTGCCAGCAGGGGCAGTGGGGCCCCACCCCTCCACTTT

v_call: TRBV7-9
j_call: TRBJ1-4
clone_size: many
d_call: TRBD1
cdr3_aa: CASSGRDRVDEKLFF
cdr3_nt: TGTGCCAGCAGCGGAAGGGACAGGGTGGACGAAAAACTGTTTTTT

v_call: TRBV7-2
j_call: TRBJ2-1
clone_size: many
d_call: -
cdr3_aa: CASSPDLGDNEQFF
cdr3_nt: TGTGCCAGCAGCCCAGACCTTGGGGACAATGAGCAGTTCTTC

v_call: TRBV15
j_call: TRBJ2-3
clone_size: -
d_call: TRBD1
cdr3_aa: CASGQGSDTQYF
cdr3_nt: TGTGCCTCGGGACAGGGGTCAGATACGCAGTATTTT

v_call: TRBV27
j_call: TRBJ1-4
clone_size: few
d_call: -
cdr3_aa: CASSLRVNEKLFF
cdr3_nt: TGTGCCAGCAGCCTCAGGGTCAATGAAAAACTGTTTTTT

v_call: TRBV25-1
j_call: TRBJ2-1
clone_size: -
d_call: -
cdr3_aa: CASIPIGSANEQFF
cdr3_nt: TGTGCCAGCATCCCCATTGGCAGTGCCAATGAGCAGTTCTTC

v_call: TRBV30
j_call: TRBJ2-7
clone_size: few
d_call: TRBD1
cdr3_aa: CAWSGDRAGYEQYF
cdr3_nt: TGTGCCTGGAGTGGGGACAGGGCCGGCTACGAGCAGTACTTC

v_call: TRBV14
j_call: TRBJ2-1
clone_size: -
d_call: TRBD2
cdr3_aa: CASSRPGLGANEQFF
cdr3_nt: TGTGCCAGCAGCCGGCCCGGACTAGGGGCCAATGAGCAGTTCTTC

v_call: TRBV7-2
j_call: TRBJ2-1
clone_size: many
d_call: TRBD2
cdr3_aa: CASTYTGTSIYEQFF
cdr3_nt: TGTGCCAGCACCTACACCGGGACTAGCATCTATGAGCAGTTCTTC

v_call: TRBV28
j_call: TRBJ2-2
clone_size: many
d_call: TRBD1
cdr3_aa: CASSFWGTGAENTGELFF
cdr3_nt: TGTGCCAGCAGTTTCTGGGGCACAGGGGCCGAGAACACCGGGGAGCTGTTTTTT

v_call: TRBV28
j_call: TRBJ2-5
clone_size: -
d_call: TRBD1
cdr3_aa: CASSLSPRGRLGVETQYF
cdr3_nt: TGTGCCAGCAGTTTATCACCCAGGGGGCGCTTGGGTGTGGAGACCCAGTACTTC

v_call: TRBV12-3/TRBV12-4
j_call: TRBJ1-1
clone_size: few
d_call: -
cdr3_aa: CASKRPSNTEAFF
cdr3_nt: TGTGCCAGCAAGAGACCGTCGAACACTGAAGCTTTCTTT

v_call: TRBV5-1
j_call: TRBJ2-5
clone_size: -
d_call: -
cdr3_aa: CASSLRDGRRQETQYF
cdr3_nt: TGCGCCAGCAGCCTCAGGGACGGACGCCGGCAAGAGACCCAGTACTTC

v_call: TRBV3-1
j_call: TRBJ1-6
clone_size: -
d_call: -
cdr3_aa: CASSLSRQELGSPLHF
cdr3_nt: TGTGCCAGCAGCCTCTCCCGACAGGAGCTTGGTTCACCCCTCCACTTT

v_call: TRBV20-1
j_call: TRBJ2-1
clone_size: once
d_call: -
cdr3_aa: CSSRGVGGSYNEQFF
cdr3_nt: TGCAGTTCTAGGGGCGTTGGCGGATCCTACAATGAGCAGTTCTTC

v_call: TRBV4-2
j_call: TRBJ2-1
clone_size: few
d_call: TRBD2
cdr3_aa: CASSQDGTSGSREQFF
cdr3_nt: TGTGCCAGCAGCCAAGATGGGACTAGCGGGAGCCGTGAGCAGTTCTTC

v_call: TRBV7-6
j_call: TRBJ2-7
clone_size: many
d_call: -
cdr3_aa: CASSLGGAEQYF
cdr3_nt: TGTGCCAGCAGCTTAGGGGGAGCCGAGCAGTACTTC

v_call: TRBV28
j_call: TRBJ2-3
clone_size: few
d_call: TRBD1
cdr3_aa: CASSLTTDREADTQYF
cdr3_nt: TGTGCCAGCAGCCTGACCACGGACAGGGAAGCAGATACGCAGTATTTT

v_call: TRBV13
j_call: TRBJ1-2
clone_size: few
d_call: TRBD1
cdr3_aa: CASSLYGTGKGYGYTF
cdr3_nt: TGTGCCAGCAGCTTATACGGGACAGGGAAAGGCTATGGCTACACCTTC

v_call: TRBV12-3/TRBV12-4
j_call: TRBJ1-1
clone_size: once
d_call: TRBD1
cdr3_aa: CASSLGRLGTGYTAAFF
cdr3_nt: TGTGCCAGCAGTCTGGGGAGGCTCGGGACAGGGTACACTGCAGCTTTCTTT

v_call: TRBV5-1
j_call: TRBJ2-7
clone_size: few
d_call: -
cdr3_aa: CASSPGTSGPYEQYF
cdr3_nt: TGCGCCAGCAGCCCGGGAACTTCGGGCCCCTACGAGCAGTACTTC

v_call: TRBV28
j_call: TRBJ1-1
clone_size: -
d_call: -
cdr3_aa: CASSEWAGLGPTEAFF
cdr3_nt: TGTGCCAGCAGTGAGTGGGCAGGGTTGGGTCCCACTGAAGCTTTCTTT

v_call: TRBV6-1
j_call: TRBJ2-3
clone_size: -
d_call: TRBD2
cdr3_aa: CASWEGRSPDTQYF
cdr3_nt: TGTGCCAGTTGGGAGGGTCGAAGCCCAGATACGCAGTATTTT

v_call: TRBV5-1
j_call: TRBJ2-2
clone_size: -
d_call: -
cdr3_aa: CASSPGGSYANPSHTGELFF
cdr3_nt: TGCGCCAGCAGCCCAGGGGGGTCTTATGCGAACCCATCCCACACCGGGGAGCTGTTTTTT

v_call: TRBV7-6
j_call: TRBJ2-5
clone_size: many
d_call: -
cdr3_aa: CASSSTRAEAQYF
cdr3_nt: TGTGCCAGCAGTTCAACGAGGGCGGAAGCCCAGTACTTC

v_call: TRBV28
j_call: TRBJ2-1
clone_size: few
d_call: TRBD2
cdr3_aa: CASSSPGLAGNNEQFF
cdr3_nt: TGTGCCAGCAGTTCCCCAGGACTAGCGGGGAACAATGAGCAGTTCTTC

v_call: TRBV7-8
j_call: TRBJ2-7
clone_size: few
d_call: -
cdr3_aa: CASSLVRGGPSYEQYF
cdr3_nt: TGTGCCAGCAGCTTAGTACGAGGGGGGCCCTCCTACGAGCAGTACTTC

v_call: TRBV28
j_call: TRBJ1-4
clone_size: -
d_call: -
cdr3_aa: CTSSLRRLREKLFF
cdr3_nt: TGTACCAGCAGTTTACGACGACTGCGGGAAAAACTGTTTTTT

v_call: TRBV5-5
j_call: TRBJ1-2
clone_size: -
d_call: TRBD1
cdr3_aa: CASSWGTGVYGYTF
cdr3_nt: TGTGCCAGCAGCTGGGGGACAGGAGTCTATGGCTACACCTTC

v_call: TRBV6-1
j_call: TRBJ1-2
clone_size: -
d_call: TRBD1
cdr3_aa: CASSEPGAGGGYGYTF
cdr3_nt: TGTGCCAGCAGTGAGCCCGGGGCAGGGGGCGGCTATGGCTACACCTTC

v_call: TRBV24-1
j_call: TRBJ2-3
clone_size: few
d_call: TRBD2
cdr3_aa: CATQRERESDTQYF
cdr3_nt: TGTGCCACCCAACGCGAGCGGGAATCCGATACGCAGTATTTT

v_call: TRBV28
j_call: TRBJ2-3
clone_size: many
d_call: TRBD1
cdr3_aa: CASSRDRETDTQYF
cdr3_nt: TGTGCCAGCAGTCGGGACAGGGAAACAGATACGCAGTATTTT

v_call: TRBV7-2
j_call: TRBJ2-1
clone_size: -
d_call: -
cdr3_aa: CASSSQRRNEQFF
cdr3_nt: TGTGCCAGCAGCTCCCAGAGAAGGAATGAGCAGTTCTTC

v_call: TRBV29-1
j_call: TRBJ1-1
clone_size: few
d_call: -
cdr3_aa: CSIRIVGERNTEAFF
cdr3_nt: TGCAGCATACGAATCGTGGGGGAACGGAACACTGAAGCTTTCTTT

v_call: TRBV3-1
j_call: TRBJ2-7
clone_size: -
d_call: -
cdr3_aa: CASSQGGHYEQYF
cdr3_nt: TGTGCCAGCAGCCAAGGTGGCCACTACGAGCAGTACTTC

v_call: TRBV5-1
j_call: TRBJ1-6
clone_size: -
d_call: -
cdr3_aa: CASSLGVQGYSPLHF
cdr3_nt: TGCGCCAGCAGCTTGGGGGTCCAGGGCTATTCACCCCTCCACTTT

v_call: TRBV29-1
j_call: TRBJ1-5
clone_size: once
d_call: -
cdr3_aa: CSVGEGNSNQPQRF
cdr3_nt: -

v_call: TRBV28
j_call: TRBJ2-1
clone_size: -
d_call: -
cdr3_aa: CASRSIAPYNEQFF
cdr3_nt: TGTGCCAGCAGGTCGATAGCACCCTACAATGAGCAGTTCTTC

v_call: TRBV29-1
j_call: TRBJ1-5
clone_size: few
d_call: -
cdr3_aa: CSVAVGQGTSNQPQHF
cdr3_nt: TGCAGCGTTGCAGTAGGGCAGGGAACCTCCAATCAGCCCCAGCATTTT